Sequencing of this T cell receptor beta chain was carried out in a study of identifying expanded T cells in peripheral blood. Study results and limitations: Technical replicates showed roughly 1.2 changed clones; two weeks approximately 15; four weeks 19. Approximately 2-week clone count variance significantly increased as total template count grew.

Method: immunoSEQ multiplex PCR; TCRdb's copy keeps in-frame clones and lacks some. The sample records approximately 90,000 clones, 88% being singletons. V gave up 3 bases and J gave up 2 bases, with 11 bases separating them. This CDR3 spans 14 amino acids. The germline V gene has CDR1 MDHEN and CDR2 SYDVKM. Collection occurred without any documented infections or immune events in donors. A remark on this clone: Its specificity is not known.

The source of this sequence is a person aged 18 to 70 in good health. Sequencing was done on a sample of blood. V gene TRBV28 combines with J gene TRBJ2-7; no reliable D call. CDR3 protein: CASSLRRKTYEQYF. In DNA form, the CDR3 reads TGTGCCAGCAGTTTGAGGCGGAAAACCTACGAGCAGTACTTC.